Listed below are T cell receptor beta chains from one sample, sequenced in a study of T cells in Graves' hyperthyroidism and ophthalmopathy. TCRdb recomputed calls from the multiplex PCR reads with MiXCR, one row per CDR3 protein. The sample comprises about 350,000 distinct CDR3 sequences, approximately 19% of which are singletons, and about 3.7% rests with the top ten. The source material was blood. Receptor source: a woman aged 18-30 years with Graves' hyperthyroidism. The CDR3 runs from the conserved cysteine through the conserved F or W. The order of the fields is V gene, clone size, J gene, D gene, CDR3 DNA, CDR3 protein. D genes are given only for firm matches. Clone size appears in some rows only: once, few, many, or a class for an expanded clone.

>TRBV6-1|.|TRBJ1-5|TRBD1
TGTGCCAGCAGCCGACAGGGGTCAGACAATCAGCCCCAGCATTTT
CASSRQGSDNQPQHF
>TRBV6-1|.|TRBJ1-1|TRBD1
TGTGCCAGCAGTGAAGACACAGGGGGCGGGTACACTGAAGCTTTCTTT
CASSEDTGGGYTEAFF
>TRBV6-8|.|TRBJ1-2|.
TGTGCCAGCAGTTCCATCCGGGGAGGGCACTATGGCTACACCTTC
CASSSIRGGHYGYTF
>TRBV29-1|many|TRBJ1-2|.
TGCAGCGTTGTCGGGCAGTCCCCACACTCACGAGGCTACACCTTC
CSVVGQSPHSRGYTF
>TRBV6-1|.|TRBJ1-2|.
TGTGCCAGCAGTGAGTACACGACGGGTTATGGCTACACCTTC
CASSEYTTGYGYTF
>TRBV12-3/TRBV12-4|.|TRBJ1-6|TRBD1
TGTGCCAGCAGCAAGACGACAGGGGGAAATTCACCCCTCCACTTT
CASSKTTGGNSPLHF
>TRBV6-1|many|TRBJ1-5|.
TGTGCCAGCAGTGATTTTATCGATCAGCCCCAGCATTTT
CASSDFIDQPQHF
>TRBV14|many|TRBJ2-7|.
TGTGCCAGCAGCCACCCGGGACTCTCCTACGAGCAGTACTTC
CASSHPGLSYEQYF
>TRBV20-1|many|TRBJ1-5|.
TGCAGTTGCACTTCTGGGGCGGATCAGCCCCAGCATTTT
CSCTSGADQPQHF
>TRBV5-1|many|TRBJ2-7|TRBD1
TGCGCCAGCAGCTTGGCCCTTCTGGACAGGGACTACGAGCAGTACTTC
CASSLALLDRDYEQYF
>TRBV15|.|TRBJ2-7|TRBD1
TGTGCCACCAGCAGAGGGACAGGGGCCTACGAGCAGTACTTC
CATSRGTGAYEQYF
>TRBV2|once|TRBJ2-5|.
TGTGCCAGTGAGGACAACGCGACCCAGTACTTC
CASEDNATQYF
>TRBV3-1|.|TRBJ1-5|.
TGTGCCAGCAGCCAAGATAGCGGCCGCAGTAAACCCCAGCATTTT
CASSQDSGRSKPQHF
>TRBV30|many|TRBJ1-1|.
TGTGCCTGGAGTTCGGGGAGGGTCACTGAAGCTTTCTTT
CAWSSGRVTEAFF
>TRBV20-1|many|TRBJ1-1|.
TGCAGTGCTGAAGACAGGAGATCGAGGATGGAAGCTTTCTTT
CSAEDRRSRMEAFF
>TRBV6-1|many|TRBJ2-5|TRBD1
TGTGCCAGCAGTGAATCGAGACAGGGGAAAGGAGAGACCCAGTACTTC
CASSESRQGKGETQYF
>TRBV2|many|TRBJ2-2|TRBD2
TGTGCCAGCAAAGCCACTAGCGGGGTCACCGGGGAGCTGTTTTTT
CASKATSGVTGELFF
>TRBV7-9|many|TRBJ2-5|TRBD2
TGTGCCAGCAACTCGGGGTTGGGAGGGTGGACCCAGTACTTC
CASNSGLGGWTQYF
>TRBV6-5|many|TRBJ1-2|TRBD1
TGTGCCAGCAGTTACCCAAGACAGGGCGGCTATGGCTACACCTTC
CASSYPRQGGYGYTF
>TRBV18|.|TRBJ1-1|.
TGTGCCAGCTCACCAATTGGGCAGGGTGACACTGAAGCTTTCTTT
CASSPIGQGDTEAFF
>TRBV12-3/TRBV12-4|many|TRBJ1-6|.
TGTGCCAGCAGTTTCTCGGGGGTTAATTCACCCCTCCACTTT
CASSFSGVNSPLHF
>TRBV29-1|many|TRBJ1-1|TRBD1
TGCAGCGTAGGGCAGGGGGACGTCACTGAAGCTTTCTTT
CSVGQGDVTEAFF
>TRBV7-9|many|TRBJ2-5|TRBD1
TGTGCCAGCAGTTCCGCAGGGGGCAGGGAGACCCAGTACTTC
CASSSAGGRETQYF
>TRBV6-2/TRBV6-3|many|TRBJ2-7|.
TGTGCCAGCAGTTACTCGACTAGGGGCGTATGGAACGAGCAGTACTTC
CASSYSTRGVWNEQYF
>TRBV27|many|TRBJ1-2|.
TGTGCCAGCAGTCCCCTACAGGAGAACTATGGCTACACCTTC
CASSPLQENYGYTF
>TRBV7-9|many|TRBJ1-1|.
TGTGCCAGCAGCTCCGATCGACGGACCACTGAAGCTTTCTTT
CASSSDRRTTEAFF
>TRBV2|many|TRBJ1-2|TRBD1
TGTGCCAGCGGTGACAGGGAGGGGGTCTATGGCTACACCTTC
CASGDREGVYGYTF
>TRBV27|many|TRBJ2-5|TRBD1
TGTGCCAGCAGTTATCGGGACAGGGGGCAAGAGACCCAGTACTTC
CASSYRDRGQETQYF
>TRBV7-9|few|TRBJ2-2|TRBD2
TGTGCCAGCATCAAAGCGGGGGGGTACACCGGGGAGCTGTTTTTT
CASIKAGGYTGELFF
>TRBV25-1|many|TRBJ2-2|.
TGTGCCAGCAATCCGACAGGGAGGGGCGGGGAGCTGTTTTTT
CASNPTGRGGELFF
>TRBV12-3/TRBV12-4|few|TRBJ2-3|.
TGTGCCAGCAGCGGGACCAAGCGAACAGATACGCAGTATTTT
CASSGTKRTDTQYF
>TRBV11-1|many|TRBJ2-5|.
TGTGCCAGCAGCTTACGGGCAGAGACCCAGTACTTC
CASSLRAETQYF
>TRBV6-2/TRBV6-3|many|TRBJ2-2|.
TGTGCCAGCAGTTACCCATACTTAAAGCGGCCTATCGGGGAGCTGTTTTTT
CASSYPYLKRPIGELFF
>TRBV7-2|.|TRBJ2-5|.
TGTGCCAGCAGCTTAGCGCGAGTTGGAGGAGGAAAGACCCAGTACTTC
CASSLARVGGGKTQYF
>TRBV25-1|.|TRBJ1-4|TRBD1
TGTGCCAGCAGTGAATCCACAGGGGCCCCTAATAATGAAAAACTGTTTTTT
CASSESTGAPNNEKLFF
>TRBV6-6|many|TRBJ1-5|TRBD1
TGTGCCAGCAGACCGATCAGAGACAGGGCCAAGTATAGCAAGGGCAATCAGCCCCAGCATTTT
CASRPIRDRAKYSKGNQPQHF
>TRBV4-2|few|TRBJ2-7|.
TGTGCCAGCAGCCCCCCGGCGGGCCAGCAGTACTTC
CASSPPAGQQYF
>TRBV20-1|many|TRBJ2-5|TRBD1
TGCAGTGCTAGAGACTTCGGACAGGACCGCCAAGAGACCCAGTACTTC
CSARDFGQDRQETQYF
>TRBV12-3/TRBV12-4|many|TRBJ2-7|TRBD2
TGTGCCAGCAGTTTATCGACTAGCGACTACGAGCAGTACTTC
CASSLSTSDYEQYF
>TRBV5-5|many|TRBJ1-1|.
TGTGCCAGCAGCCCAAGGGGGGCAGGGAACACTGAAGCTTTCTTT
CASSPRGAGNTEAFF
>TRBV14|.|TRBJ2-5|.
TGTGCCAGCGCCCAGGGGAGCCAAGAGACCCAGTACTTC
CASAQGSQETQYF
>TRBV6-1|many|TRBJ1-1|.
TGTGCCAGCAGAGTGGGGATGAACACTGAAGCTTTCTTT
CASRVGMNTEAFF